This T cell receptor (beta chain) is drawn from a study of CD8 T cells in ankylosing spondylitis. The germline gives CDR1 SGDLS, CDR2 YYNGEE. Unmatched junction bases numbered 4, after V lost 0 bases and J lost 6 bases. This CDR3 is 15 amino acids long. Construction of TCR beta libraries was performed using quantitative 5'-RACE with molecular barcodes. One entry per CDR3 protein, called by TCRdb with MiXCR from the 5' RACE reads. Of tens of thousands of distinct CDR3 sequences listed, 2.5% were seen once; the top ten hold approximately 7.5%. This clonotype was observed many times. The source material was blood, either unsorted or a sorted T cell fraction (not recorded which). This receptor was obtained from a female donor with ankylosing spondylitis or in good health (not recorded which). The chain employs TRBV9 and TRBJ2-1; 9 nucleotides line up with TRBD2. The CDR3 sequence is CASSVALAGPNEQFF. In DNA form, the CDR3 reads TGTGCCAGCAGCGTAGCCCTAGCGGGACCCAATGAGCAGTTCTTC.